These 25 T cell receptor beta chains were all obtained from the same sample, sequenced in a study of yellow fever vaccine responses in identical twins. TCRdb used MiXCR to reprocess the RT-PCR reads, holding one entry per CDR3 protein. This sample has under 3,000 distinct CDR3 sequences; roughly 83% occur once, and the top ten carry over 4%. The input for sequencing was T cells from blood (PBMCs), unsorted or a sorted subset (not recorded which), taken before or after yellow fever vaccination (not recorded which). These receptors were collected from a woman aged 18-29 years who received the yellow fever vaccine.

The V and J genes are TRBV2 and TRBJ2-1, with D possibly matching TRBD2 (5 bases). The CDR3 covers 13 residues. The germline CDR1 and CDR2 sequences are SNHLY and FYNNEI. Trimming pared 8 bases from V and 5 bases from J, leaving 13 bases between. CDR3 nucleotides: TGTGCCAGCGGTTGGCAAGCGGACAATGAGCAGTTCTTC. This gives the protein CASGWQADNEQFF.

The chain employs TRBV20-1 and TRBJ2-1; D uncertain. Germline CDR1 DFQATT, CDR2 SNEGSKA (reference sequence). The V gene lost 3 bases and the J gene lost 3 bases, with 6 bases spanning the gap. The CDR3 extends over 12 amino acids. The CDR3 loop is CSASRNYNEQFF. The CDR3 DNA reads TGCAGTGCTAGCAGGAACTACAATGAGCAGTTCTTC.

The chain couples TRBV12-3 or TRBV12-4 to TRBJ1-1; D gene unclear. V shed 7 bases and J shed 0 bases, with 3 bases lying between them. This CDR3 contains 11 residues. This CDR3 reads CASTLNTEAFF. In nucleotides, the CDR3 is TGTGCCAGCACACTGAACACTGAAGCTTTCTTT.

This chain joins TRBV6-6 and TRBJ2-7, with a weak D call TRBD2 (7 bases). The CDR3 contains 15 residues. Trimming pared 6 bases from V and 1 base from J, leaving 16 bases between. Germline CDR1 reads MNHNY; CDR2 reads SVGAGI (reference sequence). The CDR3 is CASRGGLRESYEQYF. DNA for the CDR3: TGTGCCAGCAGAGGGGGACTAAGGGAATCCTACGAGCAGTACTTC.

The chain combines TRBV12-3 or TRBV12-4 with TRBJ2-1; 12 nucleotides agree with TRBD2. The CDR3 spans 15 residues. J gave up 5 bases and V 5 bases, and 4 bases lay outside the gene matches. CDR3 protein: CASSRRLAGDNEQFF. DNA for the CDR3: TGTGCCAGCAGTCGCCGACTAGCGGGGGACAATGAGCAGTTCTTC.

V and J are TRBV11-3 and TRBJ2-2; TRBD2 matches 12 bases. The CDR3 consists of 16 residues. Germline assignment: CDR1 SGHNT and CDR2 YENEEA. Trimming removed 6 bases from V and 2 bases from J; junction bases left unmatched: 4. CDR3 sequence (DNA): TGTGCCAGCAGTGGACTAGCGGGATATAACACCGGGGAGCTGTTTTTT. This translates into CASSGLAGYNTGELFF.

CDR3 nucleotides: TGTGCCAGTAGTATAAGAGGGTACCAAGAGACCCAGTACTTC. Protein sequence: CASSIRGYQETQYF. This chain uses TRBV19 with TRBJ2-5, with a tentative D call TRBD2 (5 bases). CDR3 length: 14 amino acids. Germline CDR1 LNHDA, CDR2 SQIVND (reference sequence). Trimming stripped 2 bases from V and 0 bases from J, with 7 bases between. The complete variable domain, with remaining parts taken from reference TRBV19 and TRBJ2-5, reads DGGITQSPKYLFRKEGQNVTLSCEQNLNHDAMYWYRQDPGQGLRLIYYSQIVNDFQKGDIAEGYSVSREKKESFPLTVTSAQKNPTAFYLCASSIRGYQETQYFGPGTRLLVL.

This clonotype has only one observation. V usage is TRBV6-5 and J usage is TRBJ1-5; TRBD1 matches at 7 bases. CDR3 length equals 17 residues. CDR1 MNHEY and CDR2 SVGAGI come from the germline V gene. J lost 7 bases, V lost 0 bases, and 12 bases had no gene match. Here the CDR3 reads CASSYSKTGLGSQPQHF. The DNA for the CDR3 is TGTGCCAGCAGTTACTCGAAGACAGGGTTAGGGTCACAGCCCCAGCATTTT.

The rearrangement uses TRBV15 and TRBJ1-1, with D hard to call. This CDR3 is 14 amino acids long. Germline V lookup: CDR1 LNHNV, CDR2 YYDKDF (reference sequence). Deletions cut 0 bases from V and 1 base from J, with 6 bases between. CDR3 amino acids: CATSRDFGNTEAFF. As DNA, the CDR3 is TGTGCCACCAGCAGAGACTTTGGGAACACTGAAGCTTTCTTT.

J is TRBJ1-6 and V is TRBV6-5; D uncertain. Germline CDR1 MNHEY, CDR2 SVGAGI. The CDR3 is 17 residues long. Trimming left V 0 bases short and J 7 bases short, with 16 bases between. CDR3 in DNA: TGTGCCAGCAGTTACTCGTTGCAACCTACGGGGAATTCACCCCTCCACTTT. This codes for CASSYSLQPTGNSPLHF.

The gene calls are TRBV7-7 and TRBJ2-1; TRBD2 aligns across 9 bases. The V segment lost 2 bases and the J segment 6 bases; nucleotides outside the gene matches: 5. The CDR3 runs to 15 residues. Germline V gene lookup returns CDR1 SSHAT and CDR2 FNYEAQ (reference sequence). The CDR3 loop is CASSLQPSGTNEQFF. CDR3 DNA sequence: TGTGCCAGCAGCTTACAACCTAGCGGGACCAATGAGCAGTTCTTC.

The rearrangement uses TRBV18 and TRBJ2-5; D remains unclear. This CDR3 comprises 12 residues. Germline CDR1 reads KGHSH; CDR2 reads LQKENI. The germline V and J ends were trimmed by 1 base and 5 bases, with 5 bases remaining between them. CDR3 bases: TGTGCCAGCTCACCACTAGAGGAGACCCAGTACTTC. Protein sequence: CASSPLEETQYF. Complete variable domain (other parts from reference TRBV18 and TRBJ2-5): NAGVMQNPRHLVRRRGQEARLRCSPMKGHSHVYWYRQLPEEGLKFMVYLQKENIIDESGMPKERFSAEFPKEGPSILRIQQVVRGDSAAYFCASSPLEETQYFGPGTRLLVL.

The chain is built from TRBV4-1 and TRBJ2-7, with 7 bases lining up with TRBD2. The CDR3 contains 14 residues. The V gene's germline CDR1 is MGHRA and CDR2 YSYEKL. V lost 8 bases, J lost 6 bases, and 13 bases stayed unmatched. This CDR3 reads CASGGVAFSSEQYF. The CDR3 bases are TGCGCCAGCGGGGGGGTGGCGTTTTCTTCCGAGCAGTACTTC.

The V call is TRBV3-1, the J call TRBJ2-5; D call uncertain. The CDR3 spans 14 residues. Germline values: CDR1 LGHDT, CDR2 YNNKEL (reference sequence). V dropped 0 bases and J dropped 5 bases, with 10 bases sitting between them. CDR3: CASSQENREETQYF. CDR3 in DNA: TGTGCCAGCAGCCAAGAGAATAGAGAGGAGACCCAGTACTTC.

The chain joins TRBV6-5 to TRBJ2-7, with TRBD2 identical over 11 bases. The germline V gene encodes CDR1 MNHEY and CDR2 SVGAGI. This CDR3 has 15 amino acids. V shed 4 bases and J 0 bases; nucleotides not matched to a gene: 2. The CDR3 nucleotides are TGTGCCAGCAGTTTCGGGACTAGCGGCTCCTACGAGCAGTACTTC. It codes for CASSFGTSGSYEQYF.

The J gene is TRBJ2-5, the V gene TRBV28; no clear D. This CDR3 is built from 10 residues. Trimming pared 3 bases from V and 7 bases from J, leaving 3 bases between. Per the germline V gene, CDR1 is MDHEN and CDR2 is SYDVKM. The CDR3 coding sequence is TGTGCCAGCAGTTTGGTGACCCAGTACTTC. This codes for CASSLVTQYF.

CDR3 in amino acids: CASSLGVGGPNSPLHF. For the CDR3, the DNA is TGTGCCAGCAGCTTAGGCGTTGGGGGACCTAATTCACCCCTCCACTTT. The gene calls are TRBV11-1 and TRBJ1-6; weak D call: TRBD1 (5 bases). CDR1 and CDR2 (germline): SGHAT, FQDESV (reference sequence). The length of the CDR3 is 16 residues. Trimming stripped 1 base from V and 6 bases from J, with 13 bases between.

The CDR3 region is CSAYQGYGANVLTF. The CDR3 DNA sequence: TGCAGTGCTTATCAGGGCTACGGGGCCAACGTCCTGACTTTC. The rearrangement uses TRBV20-1 and TRBJ2-6, with D perhaps TRBD1 (5 bases). The CDR3 is made up of 14 amino acids. The germline V gene encodes CDR1 DFQATT and CDR2 SNEGSKA (reference sequence). V shed 5 bases and J shed 4 bases, with 12 bases lying between them.

The V and J genes are TRBV7-6 and TRBJ2-2; D is ambiguous. This CDR3 contains 14 residues. With 1 base removed from V and 4 bases from J, the gap between germline ends came to 7 bases. Germline assignment: CDR1 SGHVS and CDR2 FNYEAQ. Here the CDR3 reads CASSLDFVTGELFF. CDR3 bases: TGTGCCAGCAGCTTAGATTTTGTCACCGGGGAGCTGTTTTTT.

This chain uses TRBV21-1 with TRBJ2-5; TRBD1 is the table's D call, not checked against the DNA. TRBV21-1 is recorded as a pseudogene. The CDR3 has 14 residues. This CDR3 is CASSLSGRRETQYF. CDR3 DNA: TGTGCCAGCAGCCTCTCGGGACGGAGAGAGACCCAGTACTTC.

This clonotype has a single count. The chain couples TRBV6-5 to TRBJ2-5; 12 nucleotides match TRBD2. This CDR3 is built from 17 residues. Germline trimming cut 0 bases from V and 4 bases from J; bases unmatched to any gene: 6. Germline assignment: CDR1 MNHEY and CDR2 SVGAGI. The CDR3 here is CASSYSASGRAAETQYF. DNA for the CDR3: TGTGCCAGCAGTTACTCTGCTAGCGGGAGGGCCGCAGAGACCCAGTACTTC.

The genes are TRBV14 and TRBJ2-1; maybe TRBD2 (6 bases). This CDR3 has 17 residues. V was trimmed by 0 bases and J by 0 bases, leaving 12 bases between them. Germline values: CDR1 SGHDN, CDR2 FVKESK. The chain's CDR3 is CASSQDLGGFSYNEQFF. The CDR3 nucleotides are TGTGCCAGCAGCCAAGATCTTGGGGGGTTCTCCTACAATGAGCAGTTCTTC.

The chain links TRBV5-1 to TRBJ2-3; D is perhaps TRBD2 (5 bases). Germline lookup yields CDR1 SGHRS and CDR2 YFSETQ. This CDR3 has 13 amino acids. V shed 0 bases and J shed 5 bases, with 7 bases lying between them. The CDR3 protein is CASSLGGLDTQYF. In nucleotides, the CDR3 is TGCGCCAGCAGCTTGGGCGGGTTAGATACGCAGTATTTT.

The chain carries TRBV20-1 and TRBJ2-7, with a tentative D call TRBD2 (6 bases). Germline V gives CDR1 DFQATT, CDR2 SNEGSKA (reference sequence). The CDR3 runs 15 residues. Deletions cut 4 bases from V and 5 bases from J, with 21 bases between. As DNA, the CDR3 is TGCAGTGCTACCCCCAGTAGCGGCTTAATCCACGAGCAGTACTTC. Translation: CSATPSSGLIHEQYF.

J is TRBJ2-3 and V is TRBV10-3; D not certain. Trimming shortened V by 1 base and J by 4 bases, and 6 bases separated the two germline ends. The CDR3 loop spans 13 amino acids. CDR1 and CDR2 (germline): ENHRY, SYGVKD. The CDR3 loop reads CAISEWLADTQYF. CDR3 sequence (DNA): TGTGCCATCAGTGAGTGGCTAGCAGATACGCAGTATTTT.